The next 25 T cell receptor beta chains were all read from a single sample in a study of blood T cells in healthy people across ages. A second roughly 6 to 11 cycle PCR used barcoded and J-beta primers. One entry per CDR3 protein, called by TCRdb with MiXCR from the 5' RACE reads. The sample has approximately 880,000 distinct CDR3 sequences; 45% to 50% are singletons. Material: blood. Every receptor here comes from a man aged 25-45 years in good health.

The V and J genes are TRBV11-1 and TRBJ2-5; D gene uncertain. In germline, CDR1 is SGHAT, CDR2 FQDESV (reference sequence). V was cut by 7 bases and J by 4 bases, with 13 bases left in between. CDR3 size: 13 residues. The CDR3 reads CASKMPSRETQYF. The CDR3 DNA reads TGTGCCAGCAAAATGCCTAGTCGAGAGACCCAGTACTTC.

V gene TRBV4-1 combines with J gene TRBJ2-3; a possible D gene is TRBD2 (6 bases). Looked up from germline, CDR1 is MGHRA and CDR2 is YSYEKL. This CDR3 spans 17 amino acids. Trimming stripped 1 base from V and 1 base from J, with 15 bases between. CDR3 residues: CASSQGSSAPRTDTQYF. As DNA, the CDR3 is TGCGCCAGCAGCCAAGGATCTAGCGCTCCCCGCACAGATACGCAGTATTTT.

CDR3 loop: CASRAHSNQPQHF. The CDR3 bases are TGTGCCAGCAGGGCCCATAGCAATCAGCCCCAGCATTTT. The chain has TRBV2 and TRBJ1-5; D is uncertain. The germline V gene has CDR1 SNHLY and CDR2 FYNNEI. Trimming took off 6 bases at V and 0 bases at J, with 6 bases between the two ends. This CDR3 region has 13 residues. The variable domain in full, completed from reference TRBV2 and TRBJ1-5, reads EPEVTQTPSHQVTQMGQEVILRCVPISNHLYFYWYRQILGQKVEFLVSFYNNEISEKSEIFDDQFSVERPDGSNFTLKIRSTKLEDSAMYFCASRAHSNQPQHFGDGTRLSIL.

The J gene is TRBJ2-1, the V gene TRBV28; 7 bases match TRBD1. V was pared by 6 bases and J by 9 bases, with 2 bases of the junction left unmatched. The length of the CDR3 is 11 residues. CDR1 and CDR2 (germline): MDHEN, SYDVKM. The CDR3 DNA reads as TGTGCCAGCAGAGGGGGCGTTGAGCAGTTCTTC. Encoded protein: CASRGGVEQFF.

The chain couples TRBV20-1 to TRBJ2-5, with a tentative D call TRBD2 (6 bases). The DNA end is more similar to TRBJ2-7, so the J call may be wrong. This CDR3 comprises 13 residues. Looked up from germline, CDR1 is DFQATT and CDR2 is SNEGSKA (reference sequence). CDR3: CSAPRSGGYEQYF. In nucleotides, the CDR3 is TGCAGTGCCCCGAGATCTGGGGGGTACGAGCAGTACTTC.

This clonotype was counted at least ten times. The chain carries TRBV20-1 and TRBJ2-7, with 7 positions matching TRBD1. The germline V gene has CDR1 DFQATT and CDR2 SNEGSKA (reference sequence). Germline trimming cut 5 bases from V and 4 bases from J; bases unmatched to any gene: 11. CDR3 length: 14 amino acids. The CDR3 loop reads CSAEFPGQTYEQYF. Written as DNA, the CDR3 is TGCAGTGCTGAATTTCCGGGACAGACTTACGAGCAGTACTTC.

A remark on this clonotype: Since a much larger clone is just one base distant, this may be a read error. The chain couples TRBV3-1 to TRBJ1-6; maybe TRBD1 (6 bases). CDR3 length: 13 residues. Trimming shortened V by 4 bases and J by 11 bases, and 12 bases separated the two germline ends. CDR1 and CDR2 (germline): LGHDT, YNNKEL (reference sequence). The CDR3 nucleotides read TGTGCCAGCAGCCCAAGGGGGAGAGCACCCCTCCACTTT. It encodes CASSPRGRAPLHF.

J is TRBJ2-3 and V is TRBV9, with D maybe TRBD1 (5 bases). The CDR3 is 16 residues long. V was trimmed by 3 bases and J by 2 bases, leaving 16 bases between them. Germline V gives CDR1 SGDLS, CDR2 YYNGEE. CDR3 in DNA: TGTGCCAGCAGCGGGGATGGTGGGGCGCTCACAGATACGCAGTATTTT. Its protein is CASSGDGGALTDTQYF.

CDR3 nucleotides: TGTGCCAGCACCCCCGCGGGAAAACCCTACGAGCAGTACTTC. It encodes CASTPAGKPYEQYF. This chain joins TRBV6-6 and TRBJ2-7; D perhaps matches TRBD2 (6 bases). The germline CDR1 and CDR2 sequences are MNHNY and SVGAGI (reference sequence). This CDR3 is built from 14 residues. Trimming removed 7 bases from V and 2 bases from J, with 15 bases in between.

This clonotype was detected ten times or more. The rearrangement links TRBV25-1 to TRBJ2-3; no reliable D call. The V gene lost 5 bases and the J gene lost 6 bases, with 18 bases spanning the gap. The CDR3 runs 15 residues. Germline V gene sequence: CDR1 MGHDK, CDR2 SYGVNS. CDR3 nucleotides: TGTGCCAGCAGTTCTCGGGTGACTCCTGGGGATACGCAGTATTTT. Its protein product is CASSSRVTPGDTQYF.

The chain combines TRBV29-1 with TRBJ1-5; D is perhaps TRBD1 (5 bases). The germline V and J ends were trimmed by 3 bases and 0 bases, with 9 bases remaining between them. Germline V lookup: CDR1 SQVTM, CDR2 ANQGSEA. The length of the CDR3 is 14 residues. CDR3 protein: CSVDGDSSNQPQHF. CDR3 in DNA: TGCAGCGTTGATGGAGACAGTAGCAATCAGCCCCAGCATTTT.

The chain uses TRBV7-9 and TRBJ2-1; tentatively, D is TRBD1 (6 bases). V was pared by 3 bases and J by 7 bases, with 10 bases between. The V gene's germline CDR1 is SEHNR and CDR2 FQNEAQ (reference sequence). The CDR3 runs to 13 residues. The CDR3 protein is CASSFGQLNEQFF. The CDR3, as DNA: TGTGCCAGCAGCTTCGGACAGTTGAATGAGCAGTTCTTC. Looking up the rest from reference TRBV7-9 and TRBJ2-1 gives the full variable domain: DTGVSQNPRHKITKRGQNVTFRCDPISEHNRLYWYRQTLGQGPEFLTYFQNEAQLEKSRLLSDRFSAERPKGSFSTLEIQRTEQGDSAMYLCASSFGQLNEQFFGPGTRLTVL.

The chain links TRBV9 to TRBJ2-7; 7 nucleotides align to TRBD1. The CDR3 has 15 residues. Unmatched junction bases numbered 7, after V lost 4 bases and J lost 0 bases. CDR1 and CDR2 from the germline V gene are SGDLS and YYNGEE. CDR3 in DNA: TGTGCCAGCAGCATTGGACAGGCAAGCTCCTACGAGCAGTACTTC. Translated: CASSIGQASSYEQYF. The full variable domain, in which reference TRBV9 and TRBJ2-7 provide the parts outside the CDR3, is DSGVTQTPKHLITATGQRVTLRCSPRSGDLSVYWYQQSLDQGLQFLIQYYNGEERAKGNILERFSAQQFPDLHSELNLSSLELGDSALYFCASSIGQASSYEQYFGPGTRLTVT.

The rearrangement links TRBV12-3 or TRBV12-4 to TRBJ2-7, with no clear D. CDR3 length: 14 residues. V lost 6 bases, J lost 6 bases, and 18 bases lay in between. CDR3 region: CASSRWIESTEQYF. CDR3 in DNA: TGTGCCAGCAGCCGATGGATAGAATCGACCGAGCAGTACTTC.

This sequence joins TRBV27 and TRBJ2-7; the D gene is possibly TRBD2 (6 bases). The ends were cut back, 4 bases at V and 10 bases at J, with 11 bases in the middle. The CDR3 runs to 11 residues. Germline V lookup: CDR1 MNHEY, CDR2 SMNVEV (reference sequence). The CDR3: CASSSGTVQYF. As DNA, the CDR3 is TGTGCCAGCAGTTCTGGGACTGTTCAGTACTTC.

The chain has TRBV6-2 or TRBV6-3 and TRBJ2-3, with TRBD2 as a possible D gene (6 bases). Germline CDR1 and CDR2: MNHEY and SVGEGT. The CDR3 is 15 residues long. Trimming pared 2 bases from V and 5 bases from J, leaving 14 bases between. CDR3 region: CASSYARLGGDTQYF. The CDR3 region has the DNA TGTGCCAGCAGTTACGCCCGACTAGGCGGAGATACGCAGTATTTT.

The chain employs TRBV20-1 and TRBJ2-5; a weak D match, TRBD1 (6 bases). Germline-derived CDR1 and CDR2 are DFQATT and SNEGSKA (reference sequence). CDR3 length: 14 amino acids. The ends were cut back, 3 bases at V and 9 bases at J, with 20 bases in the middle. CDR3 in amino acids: CSASILTGLQSQYF. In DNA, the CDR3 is TGCAGTGCTAGCATCCTTACAGGGCTTCAATCCCAGTACTTC.

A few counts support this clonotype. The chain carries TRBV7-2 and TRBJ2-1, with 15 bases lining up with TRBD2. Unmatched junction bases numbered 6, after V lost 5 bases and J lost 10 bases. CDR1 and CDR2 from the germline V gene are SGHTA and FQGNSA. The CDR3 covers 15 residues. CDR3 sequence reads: CASSRTSGGEREQFF. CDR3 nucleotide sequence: TGTGCCAGCAGCCGGACTAGCGGGGGGGAAAGGGAGCAGTTCTTC.

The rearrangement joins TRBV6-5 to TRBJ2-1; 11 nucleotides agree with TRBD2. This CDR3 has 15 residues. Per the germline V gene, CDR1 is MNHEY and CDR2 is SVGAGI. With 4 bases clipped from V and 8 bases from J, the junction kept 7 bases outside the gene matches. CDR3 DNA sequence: TGTGCCAGCAGTTCAGTAGCGGGGGGGAAGGATGAGCAGTTCTTC. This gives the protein CASSSVAGGKDEQFF.

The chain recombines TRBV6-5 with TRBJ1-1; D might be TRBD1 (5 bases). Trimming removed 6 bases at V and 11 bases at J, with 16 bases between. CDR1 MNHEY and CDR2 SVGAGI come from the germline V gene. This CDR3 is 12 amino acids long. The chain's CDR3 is CASSRGRRVAFF. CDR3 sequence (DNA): TGTGCCAGCAGCCGGGGACGGCGGGTGGCTTTCTTT.

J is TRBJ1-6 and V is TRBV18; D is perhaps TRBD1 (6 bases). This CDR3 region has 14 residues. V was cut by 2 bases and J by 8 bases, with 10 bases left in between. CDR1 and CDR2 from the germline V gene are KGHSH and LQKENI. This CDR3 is CASSPAQGDSPLHF. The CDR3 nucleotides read TGTGCCAGCTCACCAGCACAGGGAGATTCACCCCTCCACTTT.

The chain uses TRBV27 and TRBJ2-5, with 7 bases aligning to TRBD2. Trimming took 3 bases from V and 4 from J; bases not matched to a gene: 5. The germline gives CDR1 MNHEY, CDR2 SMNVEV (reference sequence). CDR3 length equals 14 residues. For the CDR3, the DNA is TGTGCCAGCAGTTTGGGGGGGATACTAGAGACCCAGTACTTC. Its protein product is CASSLGGILETQYF.

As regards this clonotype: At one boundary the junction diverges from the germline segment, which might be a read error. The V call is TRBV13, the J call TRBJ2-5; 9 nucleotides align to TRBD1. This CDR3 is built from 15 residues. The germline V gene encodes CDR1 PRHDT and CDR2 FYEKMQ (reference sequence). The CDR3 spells CVSSLGQGYQETQYF. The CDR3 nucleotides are TGTGTCAGCAGCTTAGGACAGGGGTACCAAGAGACCCAGTACTTC.

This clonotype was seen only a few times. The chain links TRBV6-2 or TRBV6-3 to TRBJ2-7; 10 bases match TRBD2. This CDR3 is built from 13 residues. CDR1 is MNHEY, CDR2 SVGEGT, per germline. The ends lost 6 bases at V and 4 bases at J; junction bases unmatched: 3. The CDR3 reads CASRMTSGYEQYF. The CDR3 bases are TGTGCCAGCAGAATGACTAGCGGGTACGAGCAGTACTTC.

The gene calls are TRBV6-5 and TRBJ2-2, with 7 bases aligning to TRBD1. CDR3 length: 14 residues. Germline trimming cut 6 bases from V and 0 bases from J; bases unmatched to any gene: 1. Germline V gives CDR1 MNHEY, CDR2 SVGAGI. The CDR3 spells CASRGQSNTGELFF. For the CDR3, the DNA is TGTGCCAGCAGGGGACAGTCGAACACCGGGGAGCTGTTTTTT.